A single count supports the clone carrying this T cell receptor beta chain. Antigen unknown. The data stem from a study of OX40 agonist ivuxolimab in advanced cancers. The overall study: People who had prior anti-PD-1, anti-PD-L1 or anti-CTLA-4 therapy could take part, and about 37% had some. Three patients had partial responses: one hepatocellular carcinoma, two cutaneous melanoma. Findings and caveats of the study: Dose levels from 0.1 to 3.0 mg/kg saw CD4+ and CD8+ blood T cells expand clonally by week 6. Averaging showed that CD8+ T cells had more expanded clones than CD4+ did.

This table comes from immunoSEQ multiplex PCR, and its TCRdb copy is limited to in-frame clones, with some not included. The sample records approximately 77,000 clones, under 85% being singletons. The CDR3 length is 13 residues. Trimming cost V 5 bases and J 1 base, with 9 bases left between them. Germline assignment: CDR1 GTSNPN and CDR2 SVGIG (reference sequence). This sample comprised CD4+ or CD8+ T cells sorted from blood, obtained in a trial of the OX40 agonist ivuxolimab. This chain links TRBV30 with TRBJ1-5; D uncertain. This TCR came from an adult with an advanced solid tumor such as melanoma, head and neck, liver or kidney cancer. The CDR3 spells CAWQGQSNQPQHF. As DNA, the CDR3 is TGTGCCTGGCAAGGGCAGAGCAATCAGCCCCAGCATTTT.